This TCR beta chain was sequenced during a study of graft-versus-host responses after intestinal transplantation. Across the whole study: Transplant recipients had multivisceral, liver-intestinal, or isolated intestinal grafts. Recipients were all induced with anti-thymocyte globulin, then given tacrolimus and steroids for about three years. Whole-study results and caveats: Some patients had graft-donor T cell macrochimerism. In their allografts, the ratios of graft-versus-host to host-versus-graft T cell clones were high. Some GvH clones appeared in ileal mucosa or blood before recipient bone marrow.

Trimming left V 4 bases short and J 2 bases short, with 16 bases between. There are 17 residues in the CDR3. CDR1 and CDR2 (germline): SGHKS, YYEKEE (reference sequence). With regard to this clone: The antigen remains undetermined.

Some clones are missing from TCRdb's copy, which holds only in-frame ones; the method was immunoSEQ multiplex PCR. This table has about 41,000 clones, around 95% appearing once. This specimen was unstimulated CD8+ T cells sorted from spleen or lymph node cells, taken before transplant. This TCR was recovered from a human donor who was the organ donor for an intestinal transplant. This sequence joins TRBV5-5 and TRBJ1-6; tentative D call: TRBD1 (5 bases). The CDR3 sequence: CASSPVGTEPYNSPLHF. The CDR3 DNA reads as TGTGCCAGCAGCCCTGTTGGGACGGAGCCCTATAATTCACCCCTCCACTTT.